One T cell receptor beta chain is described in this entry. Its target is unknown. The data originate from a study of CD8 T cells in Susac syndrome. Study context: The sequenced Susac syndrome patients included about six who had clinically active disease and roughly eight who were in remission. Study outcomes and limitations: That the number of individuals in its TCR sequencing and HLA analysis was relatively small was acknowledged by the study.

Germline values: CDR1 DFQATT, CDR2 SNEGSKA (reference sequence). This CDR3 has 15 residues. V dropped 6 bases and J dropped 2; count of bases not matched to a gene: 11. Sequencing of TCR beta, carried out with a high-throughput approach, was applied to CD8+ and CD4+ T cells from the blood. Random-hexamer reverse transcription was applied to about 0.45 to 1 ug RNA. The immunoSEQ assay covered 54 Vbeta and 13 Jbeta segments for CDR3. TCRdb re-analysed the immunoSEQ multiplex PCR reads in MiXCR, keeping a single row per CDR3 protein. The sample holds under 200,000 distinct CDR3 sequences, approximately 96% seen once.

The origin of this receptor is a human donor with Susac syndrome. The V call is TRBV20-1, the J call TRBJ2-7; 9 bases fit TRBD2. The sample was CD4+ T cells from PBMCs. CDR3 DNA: TGCAGTGCCCAGACTGGGGTAGCGGGGGCCTACGAGCAGTACTTC. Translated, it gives CSAQTGVAGAYEQYF.